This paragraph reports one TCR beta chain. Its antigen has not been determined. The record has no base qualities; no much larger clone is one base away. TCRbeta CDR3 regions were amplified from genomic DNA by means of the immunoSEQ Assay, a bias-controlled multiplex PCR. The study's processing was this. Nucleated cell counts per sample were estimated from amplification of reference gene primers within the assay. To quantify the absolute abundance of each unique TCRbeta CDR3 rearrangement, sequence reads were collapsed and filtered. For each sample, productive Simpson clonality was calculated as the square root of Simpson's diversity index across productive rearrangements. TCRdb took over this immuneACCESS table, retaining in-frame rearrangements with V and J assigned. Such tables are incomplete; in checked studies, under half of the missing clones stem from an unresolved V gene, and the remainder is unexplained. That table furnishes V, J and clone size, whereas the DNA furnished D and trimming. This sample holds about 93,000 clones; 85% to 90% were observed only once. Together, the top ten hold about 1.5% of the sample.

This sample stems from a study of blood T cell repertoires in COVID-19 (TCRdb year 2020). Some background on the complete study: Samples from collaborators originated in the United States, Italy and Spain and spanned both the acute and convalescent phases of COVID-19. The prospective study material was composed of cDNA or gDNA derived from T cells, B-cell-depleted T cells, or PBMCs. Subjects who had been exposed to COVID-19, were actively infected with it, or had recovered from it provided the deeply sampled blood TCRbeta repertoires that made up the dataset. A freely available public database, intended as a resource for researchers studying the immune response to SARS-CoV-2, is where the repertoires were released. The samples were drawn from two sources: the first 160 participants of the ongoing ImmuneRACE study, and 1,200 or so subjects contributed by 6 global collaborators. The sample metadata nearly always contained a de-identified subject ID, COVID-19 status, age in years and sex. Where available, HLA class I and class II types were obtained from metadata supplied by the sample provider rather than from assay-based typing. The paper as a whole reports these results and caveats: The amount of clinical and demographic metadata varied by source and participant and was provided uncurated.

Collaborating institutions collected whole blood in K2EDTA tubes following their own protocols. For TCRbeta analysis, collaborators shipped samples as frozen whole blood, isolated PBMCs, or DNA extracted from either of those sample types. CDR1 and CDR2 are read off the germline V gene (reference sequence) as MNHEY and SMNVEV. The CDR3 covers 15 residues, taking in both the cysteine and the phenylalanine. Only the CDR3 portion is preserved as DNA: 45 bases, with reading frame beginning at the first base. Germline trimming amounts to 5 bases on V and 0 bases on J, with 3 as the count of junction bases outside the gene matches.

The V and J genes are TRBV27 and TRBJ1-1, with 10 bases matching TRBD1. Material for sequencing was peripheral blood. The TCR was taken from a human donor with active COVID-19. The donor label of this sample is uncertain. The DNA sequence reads TGTGCCAGCAGTCCGACAGGGGGCATGAACACTGAAGCTTTCTTT. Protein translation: CASSPTGGMNTEAFF.